This TCR beta chain was sequenced for a study of immune cell composition in non-small cell lung cancer. Study at large: Lung adenocarcinoma or squamous carcinoma made up most tumours.

Study-level findings and limits: Dominant in vivo tumour-associated clones were not shown to share tumour-reactive sequences. Squamous lung tumours showed higher top 10 clone scores and clonality than adenocarcinomas. Squamous carcinomas (about 75%) more often had tumour-associated clones >0.5% than adenocarcinomas (around 33%).

CDR3 length equals 14 residues. The germline gives CDR1 SNHLY, CDR2 FYNNEI. The V end lost 2 bases, the J end lost 0 bases, and 6 bases lay between the germline ends. Clones were read by immunoSEQ multiplex PCR, and TCRdb kept only the in-frame ones, dropping some. The sample includes about 8,300 clones, under 85% of them seen just once. Worth noting for this clone: What it binds is not known.

The chain recombines TRBV2 with TRBJ2-3; D remains unclear. Material: lung tumor tissue. This TCR derives from a human donor with non-small cell lung cancer. CDR3: CASSETRSTDTQYF. The CDR3 DNA reads TGTGCCAGCAGTGAAACAAGGAGCACAGATACGCAGTATTTT.